This entry lists 5 T cell receptor beta chains sequenced from one sample in a study of tumor and adjacent non-tumor tissue in lung cancer. This sample's RNA came from whole unsorted tissue. TCRbeta libraries were built with three rounds of nested PCR, modified from ARM-PCR. TCRdb re-called the multiplex PCR reads with MiXCR, one entry per CDR3 protein. The sample has 90,000 or so distinct CDR3 sequences; 61% are singletons. Sequencing was carried out using lung tumor tissue. These receptors were collected from a man aged 65 to 85 with non-small cell lung cancer.

The table lists this clonotype with a few counts. A read error may account for a junction end that differs from germline. V is TRBV11-2 and J is TRBJ2-7; 7 bases map to TRBD1. This CDR3 is 14 amino acids long. CDR1 and CDR2 from the germline V gene are SGHAT and FQNNGV. CDR3 residues: CANSEGDRNYEQYF. CDR3 bases: TGTGCCAACAGTGAGGGGGACAGAAACTACGAGCAGTATTTC.

The chain recombines TRBV11-3 with TRBJ2-2; D is possibly TRBD1 (6 bases). Germline lookup yields CDR1 SGHNT and CDR2 YENEEA. The ends were cut back, 5 bases at V and 4 bases at J, with 14 bases in the middle. This CDR3 is built from 15 residues. As DNA, the CDR3 is TGTGCCAGCAGCCCCTGGACAGAGCCCACCGGGGAGCTGTTTTTT. It codes for CASSPWTEPTGELFF.

As regards this clonotype: This may be a read error, as it is one base from a much larger clone. The CDR3 loop is CTSSQDRVKAGELFF. The CDR3 DNA reads TGCACCAGCAGCCAAGATAGGGTGAAGGCCGGGGAGCTGTTTTTT. The chain joins TRBV4-1 to TRBJ2-2; D remains unclear. Germline CDR1 MGHRA, CDR2 YSYEKL. This CDR3 is 15 amino acids long.

On this clonotype itself: Just one base apart from a much larger clone, this may be a read error. The rearrangement uses TRBV29-1 and TRBJ2-6, with 7 bases fitting TRBD1. V shed 7 bases, J shed 2 bases, and the junction held 5 bases outside the gene matches. Germline V lookup: CDR1 SQVTM, CDR2 ANQGSEA. This CDR3 region has 14 residues. As DNA, the CDR3 is TGCAGCGCTACGGACAGGACTGGGGCCAACGTCCTGACTTTC. It specifies CSATDRTGANVLTF.

The table lists this clonotype with a few counts. The CDR3 region is CASSRTGLRGNTIYF. The CDR3 DNA sequence: TGTGCCAGCAGCCGGACAGGGCTGAGAGGAAACACCATATATTTT. The chain carries TRBV2 and TRBJ1-3; 8 bases are shared with TRBD1. Trimming removed 6 bases from V and 4 bases from J; junction bases left unmatched: 8. CDR1 and CDR2 from the germline V gene are SNHLY and FYNNEI. The CDR3 consists of 15 residues.